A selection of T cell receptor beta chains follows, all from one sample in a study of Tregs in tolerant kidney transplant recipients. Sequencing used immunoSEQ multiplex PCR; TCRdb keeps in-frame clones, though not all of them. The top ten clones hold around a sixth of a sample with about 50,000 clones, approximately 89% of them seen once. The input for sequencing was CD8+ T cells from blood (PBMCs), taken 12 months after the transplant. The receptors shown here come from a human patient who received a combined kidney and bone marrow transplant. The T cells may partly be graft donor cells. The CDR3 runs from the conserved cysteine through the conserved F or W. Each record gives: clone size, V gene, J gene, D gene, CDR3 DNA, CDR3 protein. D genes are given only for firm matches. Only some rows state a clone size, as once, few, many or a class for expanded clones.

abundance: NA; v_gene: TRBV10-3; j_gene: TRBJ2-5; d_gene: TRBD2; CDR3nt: TGTGCCATCAGTGATAAAGCGGGAGGGCTGGAGACCCAGTACTTC; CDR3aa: CAISDKAGGLETQYF
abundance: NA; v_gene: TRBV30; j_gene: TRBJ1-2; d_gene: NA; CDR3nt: TGTGCCTGGAGTAGTACAGATGGCTACACCTTC; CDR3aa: CAWSSTDGYTF
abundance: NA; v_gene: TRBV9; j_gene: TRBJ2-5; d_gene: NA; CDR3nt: TGTGCCAGCAGCGTTGGCAACCGGGACTGGGATCACCAGTACTTC; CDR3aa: CASSVGNRDWDHQYF
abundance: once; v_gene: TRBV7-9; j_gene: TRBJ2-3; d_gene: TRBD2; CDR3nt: TGTGCCAGCAGCTCTAGCGGGACGGGAGATACGCAGTATTTT; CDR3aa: CASSSSGTGDTQYF
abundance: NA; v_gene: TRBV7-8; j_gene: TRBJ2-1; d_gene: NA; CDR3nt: TGTGCCAGCAGCTTAGTCGGCAATGAGCAGTTCTTC; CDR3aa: CASSLVGNEQFF
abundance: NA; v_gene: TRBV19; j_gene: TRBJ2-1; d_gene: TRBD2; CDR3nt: TGTGCCAGTAGTATAGGATTCCGCGGGAGCTCCTACAATGAGCAGTTCTTC; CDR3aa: CASSIGFRGSSYNEQFF
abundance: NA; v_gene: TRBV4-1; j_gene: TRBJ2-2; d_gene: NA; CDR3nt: TGCGCCAGCAGCCAGCTTATCAGGATCGCCGGGGAGCTGTTTTTT; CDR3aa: CASSQLIRIAGELFF
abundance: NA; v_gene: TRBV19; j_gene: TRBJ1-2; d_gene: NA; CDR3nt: TGTGCCAGTGGAGGTTTTGAAGGGTACAACTATGGCTACACCTTC; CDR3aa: CASGGFEGYNYGYTF
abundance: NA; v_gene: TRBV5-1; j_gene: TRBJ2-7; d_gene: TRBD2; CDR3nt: TGCGCCAGCACCCTAGCGGGAGGAAGCCCCTACGAGCAGTACTTC; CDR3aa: CASTLAGGSPYEQYF
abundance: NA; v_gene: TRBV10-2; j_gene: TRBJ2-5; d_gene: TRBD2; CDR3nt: TGCGCCAGCAGCGTGAGCGGGGGTTCTTCAGAGACCCAGTACTTC; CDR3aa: CASSVSGGSSETQYF
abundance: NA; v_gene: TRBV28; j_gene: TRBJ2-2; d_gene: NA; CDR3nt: TGTGCCAGCAGTATCCTCACCGGGGAGCTGTTTTTT; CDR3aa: CASSILTGELFF
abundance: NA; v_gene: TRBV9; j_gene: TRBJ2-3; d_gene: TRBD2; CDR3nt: TGTGCCAGCAGCGTAGAAAGCGGGAGCTTGGATACGCAGTATTTT; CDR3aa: CASSVESGSLDTQYF
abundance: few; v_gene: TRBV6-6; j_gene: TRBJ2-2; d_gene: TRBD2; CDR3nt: TGTGCCAGCAGTTACTCCTGGACTAGTATCGCTGGGGAGCTGTTTTTT; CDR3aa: CASSYSWTSIAGELFF
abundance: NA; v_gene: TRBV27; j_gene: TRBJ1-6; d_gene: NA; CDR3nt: TGTGCCAGCAGTTTCGCCAGGATCTATAATTCACCCCTCCACTTT; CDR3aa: CASSFARIYNSPLHF
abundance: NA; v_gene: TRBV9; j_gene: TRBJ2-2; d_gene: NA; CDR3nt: TGTGCCAGCAGCGCCTTCGACAGGCGTCTCACCGGGGAGCTGTTTTTT; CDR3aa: CASSAFDRRLTGELFF